The 32 T cell receptor beta chains in this list originate from one sample, sequenced in a study of regulatory T cells in long-lasting Graves disease. Time point described: newly diagnosed GD, antithyroid drugs for less than 3 months. PBMC-derived RNA was used for the TCR library. iRepertoire HTBI primers and Arm-PCR of CDR3 regions built TCR beta libraries. TCRdb reprocessed the multiplex PCR reads via MiXCR and lists one record per CDR3 protein. This sample has roughly 350,000 distinct CDR3 sequences, with under 20% found just once. The sample was also linked to a second study, of T cells in Graves' hyperthyroidism and ophthalmopathy.

The input for sequencing was peripheral blood mononuclear cells (PBMCs), taken at new diagnosis, from a patient treated with antithyroid drugs. The receptor source for this set is a woman aged 18-35 years with Graves disease.

This clonotype came up a few times. The V and J genes are TRBV7-9 and TRBJ2-3; D not certain. Trimming removed 1 base at V and 1 base at J, with 18 bases between. CDR3 size: 18 residues. Germline V gene data show CDR1 as SEHNR and CDR2 as FQNEAQ (reference sequence). The CDR3, as DNA: TGTGCCAGCAGCTTAGGTCTTGACTCGCGGAGCGGCACAGATACGCAGTATTTT. Residues: CASSLGLDSRSGTDTQYF. The full variable domain, rest sourced from reference TRBV7-9 and TRBJ2-3, is DTGVSQNPRHKITKRGQNVTFRCDPISEHNRLYWYRQTLGQGPEFLTYFQNEAQLEKSRLLSDRFSAERPKGSFSTLEIQRTEQGDSAMYLCASSLGLDSRSGTDTQYFGPGTRLTVL.

The chain is built from TRBV5-1 and TRBJ2-1; 8 nucleotides align to TRBD2. Germline V gene data show CDR1 as SGHRS and CDR2 as YFSETQ. Losses at the gene ends were 2 bases for V and 7 bases for J; bases not matched to a gene: 14. The CDR3 is 17 residues long. The CDR3 region has the DNA TGCGCCAGCAGCTTAACGGGGGGGGGCCCCTCATTGAATGAGCAGTTCTTC. Amino acid sequence: CASSLTGGGPSLNEQFF.

This clonotype was seen ten or more times. The V and J genes are TRBV3-1 and TRBJ2-7; D is possibly TRBD2 (6 bases). The CDR3 runs to 14 residues. Germline V gene data show CDR1 as LGHDT and CDR2 as YNNKEL (reference sequence). V lost 4 bases, J lost 10 bases, and 20 bases lay in between. CDR3 in DNA: TGTGCCAGCAGCCCACAGGCGGGACCCGCATCCCAGTACTTC. Protein product: CASSPQAGPASQYF.

This clonotype was seen repeatedly, ten times or more. The J gene is TRBJ1-6, the V gene TRBV29-1; D is undetermined. Germline V gives CDR1 SQVTM, CDR2 ANQGSEA. This CDR3 has 15 amino acids. V gave up 1 base and J gave up 0 bases, with 7 bases separating them. The CDR3 region is CSVEAGSSYNSPLHF. In DNA, the CDR3 is TGCAGCGTTGAAGCGGGGAGCTCCTATAATTCACCCCTCCACTTT.

The sample holds many counts of this clonotype. This chain links TRBV7-3 with TRBJ1-5; maybe TRBD1 (5 bases). V lost 1 base and J lost 7, with 14 bases in between. The CDR3 runs 15 residues. CDR1 and CDR2 from the germline V gene are SGHTA and FQGTGA. The CDR3 reads CASSLNHGAGQPQHF. As DNA, the CDR3 is TGTGCCAGCAGCTTAAACCACGGGGCGGGACAGCCCCAGCATTTT.

This clonotype has a count of ten or more. The chain employs TRBV12-3 or TRBV12-4 and TRBJ2-5; possibly TRBD2 for D (6 bases). The CDR3 has 14 amino acids. The V end lost 3 bases, the J end lost 2 bases, and 10 bases lay between the germline ends. The CDR3 region has the DNA TGTGCCAGCAGTTTTGGGAGGCCTCAAGAGACCCAGTACTTC. It yields the protein CASSFGRPQETQYF.

In the case of this clonotype: Likely a read error: the CDR3 ends without its conserved phenylalanine or tryptophan. The DNA is omitted, as the CDR3 cannot be located on it reliably, and the CDR3 follows TCRdb's listing. The chain carries TRBV4-1 and TRBJ1-1. The germline V gene encodes CDR1 MGHRA and CDR2 YSYEKL. The CDR3 contains 14 residues when both ends are counted. The CDR3 spells CASSQDNGESDACV.

This clonotype has more than one count but fewer than ten. This chain joins TRBV20-1 and TRBJ1-5, with TRBD1 matching over 8 bases. CDR1 is DFQATT and CDR2 is SNEGSKA in the germline V gene (reference sequence). The CDR3 spans 18 residues. V lost 0 bases to trimming and J lost 6 bases; unmatched junction nucleotides: 16. CDR3 DNA sequence: TGCAGTGCTAGAGATGGAGCCAGGGGGCCCCCCCTTGCTCAGCCCCAGCATTTT. Translated: CSARDGARGPPLAQPQHF.

This clonotype was seen ten or more times. The chain combines TRBV3-1 with TRBJ2-3, with 7 bases matching TRBD2. The CDR3 runs to 16 residues. CDR1 is LGHDT, CDR2 YNNKEL, per germline (reference sequence). J was trimmed by 2 bases and V by 4 bases; bases with no gene match: 9. The CDR3 here is CASSPRPSGNTDTQYF. The CDR3 nucleotides read TGTGCCAGCAGCCCTCGCCCTAGCGGCAACACAGATACGCAGTATTTT.

The rearrangement uses TRBV15 and TRBJ2-3, with D unclear. From germline, CDR1 is LNHNV and CDR2 YYDKDF (reference sequence). V dropped 4 bases and J dropped 0 bases, with 14 bases sitting between them. CDR3 length equals 16 residues. The CDR3 spells CATSNPIWGSTDTQYF. The CDR3 DNA sequence: TGTGCCACCAGCAACCCCATTTGGGGAAGCACAGATACGCAGTATTTT.

This clonotype came up many times. CDR3 sequence reads: CASSLAFDGTVSNQPQHF. DNA of the CDR3: TGTGCCAGCAGCTTGGCCTTTGATGGGACGGTTAGCAATCAGCCCCAGCATTTT. This rearrangement joins TRBV5-6 to TRBJ1-5; TRBD1 is a possible D gene (5 bases). Trimming shortened V by 0 bases and J by 0 bases, and 16 bases separated the two germline ends. Per the germline V gene, CDR1 is SGHDT and CDR2 is YYEEEE. The CDR3 has 18 residues.

This rearrangement joins TRBV18 to TRBJ2-1; D not certain. CDR3 length: 14 residues. With 9 bases removed from V and 0 bases from J, the gap between germline ends came to 12 bases. CDR1 KGHSH and CDR2 LQKENI come from the germline V gene. The CDR3: CARVDASSYNEQFF. CDR3 DNA: TGTGCCAGGGTTGACGCGAGCTCCTACAATGAGCAGTTCTTC.

This clonotype has at least ten counts. CDR3 in DNA: TGCGCCAGCAGCCAGCGGGGGAAAGATACGCAGTATTTT. Protein product: CASSQRGKDTQYF. V gene TRBV5-1 combines with J gene TRBJ2-3; 8 bases agree with TRBD2. This CDR3 comprises 13 residues. Trimming removed 4 bases from V and 5 bases from J; junction bases left unmatched: 3. Germline CDR1 SGHRS, CDR2 YFSETQ.

This clonotype was detected many times. This sequence joins TRBV28 and TRBJ2-3, with D tentatively TRBD1 or TRBD2 (5 bases each). Germline CDR1 MDHEN, CDR2 SYDVKM. CDR3 length equals 17 residues. V was shortened by 10 bases and J by 2 bases, with 25 bases between the two germline ends. The CDR3 DNA reads TGTGCCACCTCAGCAGGGACCGGGCGGGCCTACACAGATACGCAGTATTTT. As protein: CATSAGTGRAYTDTQYF. Full variable domain (rest looked up from reference TRBV28 and TRBJ2-3): DVKVTQSSRYLVKRTGEKVFLECVQDMDHENMFWYRQDPGLGLRLIYFSYDVKMKEKGDIPEGYSVSREKKERFSLILESASTNQTSMYLCATSAGTGRAYTDTQYFGPGTRLTVL.

This clonotype has a count of ten or more. The chain combines TRBV5-4 with TRBJ1-1, with 9 bases lining up with TRBD1. This CDR3 region has 15 residues. Looked up from germline, CDR1 is SGHNT and CDR2 is YYREEE (reference sequence). V was pared by 4 bases and J by 5 bases, with 9 bases of the junction left unmatched. CDR3 coding DNA: TGTGCCAGCAGCCCTTCCGGGACAGGGTATACTGAAGCTTTCTTT. It yields the protein CASSPSGTGYTEAFF.

As regards this clonotype: Given a much more abundant clone one base away, this may be a read error. The genes are TRBV20-1 and TRBJ1-2, with D perhaps matching TRBD1 (6 bases). Germline CDR1 reads DFQATT; CDR2 reads SNEGSKA (reference sequence). The CDR3 is made up of 14 amino acids. The V end lost 5 bases, the J end lost 3 bases, and 16 bases lay between the germline ends. The CDR3 loop is CSAPRGQHDYGYTF. The CDR3 region has the DNA TGCAGTGCTCCCCGTGGACAGCATGACTATGGCTACACCTTC.

This clonotype was picked up many times. The V call is TRBV9, the J call TRBJ2-5; 9 nucleotides align to TRBD1. Germline loops: CDR1 SGDLS, CDR2 YYNGEE. CDR3 length: 17 amino acids. V lost 4 bases to trimming and J lost 4 bases; unmatched junction nucleotides: 14. In nucleotides, the CDR3 is TGTGCCAGCAGCCTTGTACAGGGGGCATCGGTTGGAGAGACCCAGTACTTC. Protein product: CASSLVQGASVGETQYF.

The chain is built from TRBV24-1 and TRBJ1-1; TRBD1 agrees at 9 bases. V shed 4 bases, J shed 4 bases, and the junction held 9 bases outside the gene matches. The CDR3 is 16 amino acids. Germline V gives CDR1 KGHDR, CDR2 SFDVKD. CDR3: CATSDNIGTGPTEAFF. The CDR3 DNA sequence: TGTGCCACCAGTGACAACATCGGGACAGGGCCCACTGAAGCTTTCTTT.

J is TRBJ2-1 and V is TRBV29-1; D uncertain. Germline V gene lookup returns CDR1 SQVTM and CDR2 ANQGSEA. The CDR3 is 11 residues long. V was clipped by 6 bases and J by 8 bases, with 11 bases between them. This CDR3 reads CSVPFGYEQFF. CDR3 nucleotide sequence: TGCAGCGTGCCCTTCGGCTATGAGCAGTTCTTC.

This clonotype appeared many times. The chain recombines TRBV18 with TRBJ2-7, with 8 bases identical to TRBD1. The J segment lost 7 bases and the V segment lost 5 bases, leaving 10 bases of the junction unmatched. The CDR3 contains 14 residues. Per germline, CDR1 KGHSH and CDR2 LQKENI. The CDR3 loop reads CASSGQGGSSEQYF. In DNA, the CDR3 is TGTGCCAGCTCAGGACAGGGTGGTTCAAGTGAGCAGTACTTC.

This clonotype was counted many times. The rearrangement joins TRBV11-1 to TRBJ2-7; D is perhaps TRBD1 (7 bases). Deletions cut 3 bases from V and 7 bases from J, with 16 bases between. CDR3 size: 14 residues. In germline, CDR1 is SGHAT, CDR2 FQDESV (reference sequence). The CDR3 DNA sequence: TGTGCCAGCAGCTTGTCAGGGGGGCCGGGGGAGCAGTACTTC. This codes for CASSLSGGPGEQYF.

This chain links TRBV10-3 with TRBJ1-1; no clear D gene. The germline CDR1 and CDR2 sequences are ENHRY and SYGVKD. Trimming removed 4 bases at V and 1 base at J, with 7 bases between. The CDR3 has 13 residues. The CDR3 DNA reads TGTGCCATCAGTGGCGGTGGGAACACTGAAGCTTTCTTT. It is translated as CAISGGGNTEAFF.

The CDR3 nucleotides read TGTGCCGGCACAGGGGGTATGATCTATGGCTACACCTTC. It is translated as CAGTGGMIYGYTF. V usage is TRBV6-1 and J usage is TRBJ1-2; 8 bases align to TRBD1. V was clipped by 11 bases and J by 4 bases; unmatched bases: 9. The CDR3 is made up of 13 amino acids. Germline CDR1 reads MNHNS; CDR2 reads SASEGT.

This clonotype appeared many times. The CDR3 coding sequence is TGTGCCAGCAGCAAAACGGGACTCCTACAAACTAGCACAGATACGCAGTATTTT. Translating it yields CASSKTGLLQTSTDTQYF. The chain joins TRBV2 to TRBJ2-3; D perhaps matches TRBD2 (6 bases). The CDR3 loop spans 18 amino acids. Trimming removed 6 bases from V and 0 bases from J, with 22 bases in between. Looked up from germline, CDR1 is SNHLY and CDR2 is FYNNEI.

Notes on this clonotype: A single base separates this from a much larger clone, so it may be a read error. This rearrangement joins TRBV2 to TRBJ1-2; D is uncertain. Trimming stripped 6 bases from V and 4 bases from J, with 15 bases between. CDR3 length: 14 residues. Germline lookup yields CDR1 SNHLY and CDR2 FYNNEI. The DNA for the CDR3 is TGTGCCAGCAGATCGGGAGGCAACCTCTATGGCTACACCTTC. Encoded protein: CASRSGGNLYGYTF. The full variable domain, completed using reference TRBV2 and TRBJ1-2, is EPEVTQTPSHQVTQMGQEVILRCVPISNHLYFYWYRQILGQKVEFLVSFYNNEISEKSEIFDDQFSVERPDGSNFTLKIRSTKLEDSAMYFCASRSGGNLYGYTFGSGTRLTVV.

This clonotype was counted only a few times. The chain has TRBV5-5 and TRBJ2-5; possibly TRBD1 for D (6 bases). V was pared by 3 bases and J by 4 bases, with 13 bases between. Germline V gene data show CDR1 as SGHKS and CDR2 as YYEKEE (reference sequence). This CDR3 spans 14 amino acids. The CDR3 here is CASSWTARGETQYF. The DNA of the CDR3 is TGTGCCAGCAGCTGGACCGCCAGGGGAGAGACCCAGTACTTC.

V is TRBV5-1 and J is TRBJ1-1; D is undetermined. The CDR3 is made up of 14 amino acids. Germline values: CDR1 SGHRS, CDR2 YFSETQ. V was clipped by 6 bases and J by 9 bases, with 21 bases between them. This chain's CDR3 is CASTKSIGPRQAFF. CDR3 nucleotides: TGCGCCAGCACTAAGTCTATAGGGCCACGGCAAGCTTTCTTT.

The genes are TRBV4-1 and TRBJ1-5; possibly TRBD1 for D (6 bases). V lost 0 bases, J lost 0 bases, and 12 bases lay in between. The CDR3 totals 17 residues. The germline V gene encodes CDR1 MGHRA and CDR2 YSYEKL. The CDR3 bases are TGCGCCAGCAGCCAAGATGAGTCAGGGGCTAGCAATCAGCCCCAGCATTTT. It translates to CASSQDESGASNQPQHF.

This clonotype was observed many times. The chain uses TRBV27 and TRBJ1-5; unclear D gene. The CDR3 is made up of 16 amino acids. The germline V gene has CDR1 MNHEY and CDR2 SMNVEV (reference sequence). Trimming took 2 bases from V and 4 from J, leaving 15 bases between them. CDR3 DNA: TGTGCCAGCAGTTTAGTGTTTCTCTCCAAAAATCAGCCCCAGCATTTT. Residues: CASSLVFLSKNQPQHF.

This clonotype appeared many times. This chain uses TRBV2 with TRBJ2-2; D not resolved. The V gene lost 7 bases and the J gene lost 7 bases, with 7 bases spanning the gap. The CDR3 totals 11 residues. Germline V gene sequence: CDR1 SNHLY, CDR2 FYNNEI. The CDR3, as DNA: TGTGCCAGCACCATGGGCGGGGAGCTGTTTTTT. The encoded protein is CASTMGGELFF.

The chain is built from TRBV5-1 and TRBJ2-7; D may be TRBD2 (6 bases). The CDR3 is 14 amino acids. Trimming pared 4 bases from V and 2 bases from J, leaving 13 bases between. Germline assignment: CDR1 SGHRS and CDR2 YFSETQ. The CDR3 bases are TGCGCCAGCAGCACGACCGGGAGCGCCTACGAGCAGTACTTC. It encodes CASSTTGSAYEQYF. Supplemented by reference TRBV5-1 and TRBJ2-7, the full variable domain reads KAGVTQTPRYLIKTRGQQVTLSCSPISGHRSVSWYQQTPGQGLQFLFEYFSETQRNKGNFPGRFSGRQFSNSRSEMNVSTLELGDSALYLCASSTTGSAYEQYFGPGTRLTVT.

This clonotype has only a few counts. This may arise from a read error, as a much more abundant clone is one base away. V and J are TRBV7-3 and TRBJ2-1; D might be TRBD1 (6 bases). This CDR3 is 15 amino acids long. Germline CDR1 SGHTA, CDR2 FQGTGA. V lost 0 bases, J lost 0 bases, and 6 bases lay in between. This chain's CDR3 is CASSLTRGSYNEQFF. The CDR3 DNA reads as TGTGCCAGCAGCTTAACCAGGGGCTCCTACAATGAGCAGTTCTTC.